One sample yielded the 5 T cell receptor beta chains listed below, sequenced in a study of T-cell reconstitution after alpha-beta-depleted transplantation in children. Unique molecular identifiers were built into the TCRbeta library. TCRdb ran MiXCR on the PCR reads and lists one entry per CDR3 protein. The table lists hundreds of thousands of distinct CDR3 sequences, over 10% of them singletons. The specimen comprised PBMCs, sampled before TCRalphabeta/CD19-depleted stem cell transplant. The receptors were gathered from a girl aged 2 to 9 with congenital amegakaryocytic thrombocytopenia, due to receive a stem cell transplant.

This clonotype came up many times. The rearrangement uses TRBV10-2 and TRBJ2-5; D not certain. Trimming removed 7 bases at V and 2 bases at J, with 11 bases between. The germline CDR1 and CDR2 sequences are WSHSY and SAAADI. The CDR3 has 13 amino acids. Written as DNA, the CDR3 is TGCGCCAGCACTAACGGGTCACAAGAGACCCAGTACTTC. Amino acid sequence: CASTNGSQETQYF.

The rearrangement links TRBV21-1 to TRBJ2-3. TRBV21-1 corresponds to a pseudogene. CDR3 length: 13 residues. CDR3 bases: TGTGCCAGCAGGCGGCGAGGCACAGATACGCAGTATTTT. Protein product: CASRRRGTDTQYF.

A remark on this clonotype: This may come from a read error, since a much larger clone is one base off. The rearrangement links TRBV20-1 to TRBJ2-1, with TRBD1 identical over 9 bases. This CDR3 has 16 amino acids. CDR1 is DFQATT and CDR2 is SNEGSKA in the germline V gene (reference sequence). This CDR3 reads CSARGGTGQSYHEQFF. The CDR3 DNA reads TGCAGTGCTAGGGGAGGGACAGGGCAGTCCTACCATGAGCAGTTCTTC.

In its sample, this clonotype was seen a few times. The chain uses TRBV6-2 or TRBV6-3 and TRBJ2-1; no reliable D call. Germline V gene lookup returns CDR1 MNHEY and CDR2 SVGEGT. The CDR3 is made up of 11 amino acids. Between the trimmed V and J ends, which lost 7 bases and 4 bases, there was a span of 5 bases. The CDR3 DNA sequence: TGTGCCAGCACCAATTACAATGAGCAGTTCTTC. This translates into CASTNYNEQFF.

This clonotype was observed a handful of times. The CDR3: CASSLSGTSAATNEKLFF. In nucleotides, the CDR3 is TGTGCCAGCAGCTTATCAGGGACCTCGGCCGCAACTAATGAAAAACTGTTTTTT. J is TRBJ1-4 and V is TRBV13; weak D call: TRBD1 (5 bases). The germline CDR1 and CDR2 sequences are PRHDT and FYEKMQ (reference sequence). The CDR3 consists of 18 residues. Trimming shortened V by 2 bases and J by 0 bases, and 16 bases separated the two germline ends. The full variable domain, its missing parts supplied by reference TRBV13 and TRBJ1-4, is AAGVIQSPRHLIKEKRETATLKCYPIPRHDTVYWYQQGPGQDPQFLISFYEKMQSDKGSIPDRFSAQQFSDYHSELNMSSLELGDSALYFCASSLSGTSAATNEKLFFGSGTQLSVL.